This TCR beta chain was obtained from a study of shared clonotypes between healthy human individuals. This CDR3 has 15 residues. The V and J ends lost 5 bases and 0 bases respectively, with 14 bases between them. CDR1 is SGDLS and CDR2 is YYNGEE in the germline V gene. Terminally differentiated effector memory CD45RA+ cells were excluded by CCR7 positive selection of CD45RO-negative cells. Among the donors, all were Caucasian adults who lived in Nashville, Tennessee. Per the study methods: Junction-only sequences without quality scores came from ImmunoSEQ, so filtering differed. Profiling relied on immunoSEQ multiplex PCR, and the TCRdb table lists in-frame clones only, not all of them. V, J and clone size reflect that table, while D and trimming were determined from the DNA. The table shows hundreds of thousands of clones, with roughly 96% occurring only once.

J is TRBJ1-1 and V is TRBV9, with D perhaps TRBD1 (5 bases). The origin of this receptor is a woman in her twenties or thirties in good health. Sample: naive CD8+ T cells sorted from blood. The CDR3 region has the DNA TGTGCCAGCAGTAAAGGGGACGGACTGAACACTGAAGCTTTCTTT. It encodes CASSKGDGLNTEAFF.